A selection of T cell receptor beta chains follows, all from one sample in a study of T cells in Graves' hyperthyroidism and ophthalmopathy. Using its own MiXCR run on the multiplex PCR reads, TCRdb lists one record per CDR3 protein. The profile covers hundreds of thousands of distinct CDR3 sequences, with around 14% appearing a single time and over 12% taken by the ten largest. The sample consisted of blood. These receptors all stem from a woman between 18 and 29 years old with Graves' hyperthyroidism. Each CDR3 is given with its conserved first and last residue. D genes are given only for firm matches. Where a row states a size, it is once, few, many or the class of an expanded clone; other rows omit it.

TRBV7-9	few	TRBJ2-2	-	TGTGCCAGCAGCGGAAAAAACGTTAACTACGGGGAGCTGTTTTTT	CASSGKNVNYGELFF
TRBV12-3/TRBV12-4	-	TRBJ1-3	-	TGTGCCAGCAGTCCCGGGCCCGCCCGAAACACCATATATTTT	CASSPGPARNTIYF
TRBV2	many	TRBJ2-2	-	TGTGCCAGCAGTGATCGATTAGGGGAAATCGCCGGGGAGCTGTTTTTT	CASSDRLGEIAGELFF
TRBV24-1	-	TRBJ2-2	TRBD1	TGTGCCACCCGACAGGGGGCGCTGGATACCGGGGAGCTGTTTTTT	CATRQGALDTGELFF
TRBV7-2	many	TRBJ2-5	TRBD2	TGTGCCAGCAGCTTAAAGCGGGGGGGCATTTTAGAGACCCAGTACTTC	CASSLKRGGILETQYF
TRBV25-1	-	TRBJ2-3	-	TGTGCCAGCAGTAAACGGGAGATGAAGCAGTATTTT	CASSKREMKQYF
TRBV27	many	TRBJ2-2	-	TGTGCCAGCACCCCCCTAGACGGGAACACCGGGGAGCTGTTTTTT	CASTPLDGNTGELFF
TRBV12-3/TRBV12-4	many	TRBJ2-7	-	TGTGCCAGCAGTTTAGGGGTGGCGGGTAACTCGGGCGAGCAGTACTTC	CASSLGVAGNSGEQYF
TRBV7-3	-	TRBJ1-2	-	TGTGCCAGCAGCCCACGGCTCGGTACGGGGTACTATGGCTACACCTTC	CASSPRLGTGYYGYTF
TRBV2	-	TRBJ2-2	-	TGTGCCAGCAGACAGGTGGCCACCGGGGAGCTGTTTTTT	CASRQVATGELFF
TRBV6-1	many	TRBJ2-7	-	TGTGCCAGCAGTTCCGACTTGGGGTACGAGCAGTACTTC	CASSSDLGYEQYF
TRBV4-2	-	TRBJ2-2	TRBD2	TGTGCCAGCAGCCAAGAACAGGGACTAGCGTACGGGGAGCTGTTTTTT	CASSQEQGLAYGELFF
TRBV7-8	-	TRBJ2-3	TRBD2	TGTGCCAGCAGCTTAGAAGCGGGAGCGGATACGCAGTATTTT	CASSLEAGADTQYF
TRBV6-2/TRBV6-3	many	TRBJ2-7	-	TGTGCCAGCAGTTACGACGGGGGGCACAGTCACGAGCAGTACTTC	CASSYDGGHSHEQYF
TRBV5-1	many	TRBJ2-7	TRBD2	TGCGCCAGCAGCCCGCTCACTAGCGGGAGGGCCTACGAGCAGTACTTC	CASSPLTSGRAYEQYF
TRBV19	few	TRBJ2-1	-	TGTGCCAGTAGTCGGATGGATGAGCAGTTCTTC	CASSRMDEQFF
TRBV19	-	TRBJ2-7	-	TGTGCCAGTAGTCCAGATGGGGAAGGACCGGACGCGCAGTACTTC	CASSPDGEGPDAQYF
TRBV18	many	TRBJ1-5	-	TGTGCCAGCTCACCACCGGCGGGAGATACCAATCAGCCCCAGCATTTT	CASSPPAGDTNQPQHF
TRBV27	few	TRBJ1-6	-	TGTGCCAGCAGTCCCCAGCGGGGGGATTCACCCCTCCACTTT	CASSPQRGDSPLHF
TRBV11-2	many	TRBJ2-7	TRBD2	TGTGCCAGCAGCTTAGATTGGCCTAGCGGGAGCCCCTACGAGCAGTACTTC	CASSLDWPSGSPYEQYF
TRBV2	many	TRBJ1-2	TRBD1	TGTGCCAGCAGAGCTCAGGGGGGAAGTAACTATGGCTACACCTTC	CASRAQGGSNYGYTF
TRBV20-1	few	TRBJ2-7	-	TGCAGTGCTAGCCTCCCAGGGGGGAACGAGCAGTACTTC	CSASLPGGNEQYF
TRBV4-1	few	TRBJ1-1	-	TGCGCCAGCAGCCAAAGGGGTAGAGACACTGAAGCTTTCTTT	CASSQRGRDTEAFF
TRBV27	-	TRBJ2-3	TRBD2	TGTGCCAGCAGCCGCCGGACTAGGGGAGATACGCAGTATTTT	CASSRRTRGDTQYF
TRBV20-1	-	TRBJ2-5	TRBD2	TGCAGTGCTAGAGGACTAGCGGAAGAGACCCAGTACTTC	CSARGLAEETQYF
TRBV5-1	few	TRBJ2-2	-	TGCGCCAGCAGCGTGACAGTGAACACCGGGGAGCTGTTTTTT	CASSVTVNTGELFF
TRBV7-3	few	TRBJ2-3	-	TGTGCCAGCAGCTTAGGTGGACCCAGAGATACGCAGTATTTT	CASSLGGPRDTQYF
TRBV20-1	many	TRBJ1-1	-	TGCAGTGCTAGAGAGGGGGGGAGCACTGAAGCTTTCTTT	CSAREGGSTEAFF
TRBV5-1	many	TRBJ2-1	-	TGCGCCAGCAGCCCAGGAGGGCCATCCTACAATGAGCAGTTCTTC	CASSPGGPSYNEQFF